This T cell receptor (beta chain) was sequenced during a study of shared clonotypes between healthy human individuals. Study-wide points: Sampling was confined to blood; repertoires within tissues likely differ. It was expected that sequencing depth would affect clonotype sharing among donors.

Points on this clone: Its cognate antigen is unknown.

Genomic DNA per cell subset filled all wells of several immunoSEQ plates. Measured with immunoSEQ multiplex PCR; TCRdb has only the in-frame clones, and not every one. The table has about 480,000 clones, nearly 80% seen once. The length of the CDR3 is 14 residues. With V trimmed by 8 bases and J by 3 bases, 6 bases remained unmatched. CDR1 and CDR2 from the germline V gene are MDHEN and SYDVKM. Donation came from healthy HIV-negative adults that had no recent acute infections or vaccinations. Sequences were obtained from PBMCs. The sequence derives from a woman in her thirties or forties in good health. Some clones in this sample may be carry-over from other donors' samples. The chain recombines TRBV28 with TRBJ2-7; 11 bases agree with TRBD1. As DNA, the CDR3 is TGTGCCAGCGGCTTTGGGACAGGGGGCTACGAGCAGTACTTC. Protein product: CASGFGTGGYEQYF.